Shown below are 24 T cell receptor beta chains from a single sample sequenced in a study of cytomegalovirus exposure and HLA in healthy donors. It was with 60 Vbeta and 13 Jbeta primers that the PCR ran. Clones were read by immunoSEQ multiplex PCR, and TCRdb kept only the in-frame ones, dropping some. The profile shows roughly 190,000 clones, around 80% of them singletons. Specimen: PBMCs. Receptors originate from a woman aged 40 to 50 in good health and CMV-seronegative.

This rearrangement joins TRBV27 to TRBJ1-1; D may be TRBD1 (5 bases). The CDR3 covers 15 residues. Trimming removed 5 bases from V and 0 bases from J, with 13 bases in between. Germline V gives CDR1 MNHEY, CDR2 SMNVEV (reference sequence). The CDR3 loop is CASSPGGVLNTEAFF. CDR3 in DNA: TGTGCCAGCAGTCCCGGGGGGGTGCTGAACACTGAAGCTTTCTTT.

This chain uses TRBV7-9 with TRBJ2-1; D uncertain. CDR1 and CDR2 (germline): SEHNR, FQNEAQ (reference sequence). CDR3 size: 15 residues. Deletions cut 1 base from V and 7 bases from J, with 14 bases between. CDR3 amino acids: CASSLDGPPRNEQFF. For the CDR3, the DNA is TGTGCCAGCAGCTTAGACGGTCCCCCGCGAAATGAGCAGTTCTTC.

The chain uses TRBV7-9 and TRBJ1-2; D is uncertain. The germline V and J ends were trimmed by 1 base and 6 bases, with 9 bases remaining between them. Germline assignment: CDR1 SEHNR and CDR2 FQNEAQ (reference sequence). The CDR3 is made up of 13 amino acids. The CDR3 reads CASSLGEGNGYTF. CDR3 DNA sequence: TGTGCCAGCAGCTTAGGAGAGGGCAATGGCTACACCTTC.

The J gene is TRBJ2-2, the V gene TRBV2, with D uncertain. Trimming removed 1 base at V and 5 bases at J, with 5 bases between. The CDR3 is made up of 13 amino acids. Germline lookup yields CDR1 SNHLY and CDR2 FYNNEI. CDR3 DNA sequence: TGTGCCAGCAGTGAAGAACAGACCGGGGAGCTGTTTTTT. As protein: CASSEEQTGELFF.

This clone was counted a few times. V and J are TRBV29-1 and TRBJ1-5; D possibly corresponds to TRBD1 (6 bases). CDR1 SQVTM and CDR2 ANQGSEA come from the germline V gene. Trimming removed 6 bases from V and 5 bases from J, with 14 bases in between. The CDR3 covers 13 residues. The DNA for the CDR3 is TGCAGCGTCTCGGGAAACAGGGATCAGCCCCAGCATTTT. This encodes CSVSGNRDQPQHF.

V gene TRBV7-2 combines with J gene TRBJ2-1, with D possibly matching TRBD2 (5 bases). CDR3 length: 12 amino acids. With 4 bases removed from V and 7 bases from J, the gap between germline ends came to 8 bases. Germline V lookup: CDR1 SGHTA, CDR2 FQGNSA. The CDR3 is CASSSGGNEQFF. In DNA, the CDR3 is TGTGCCAGCAGCTCAGGCGGGAATGAGCAGTTCTTC.

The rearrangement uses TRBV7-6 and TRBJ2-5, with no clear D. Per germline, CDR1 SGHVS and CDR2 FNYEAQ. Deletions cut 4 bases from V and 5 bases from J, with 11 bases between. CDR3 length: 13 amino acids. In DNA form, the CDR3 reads TGTGCCAGCAGCTCTCGAGCTCGGGAGACCCAGTACTTC. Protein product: CASSSRARETQYF.

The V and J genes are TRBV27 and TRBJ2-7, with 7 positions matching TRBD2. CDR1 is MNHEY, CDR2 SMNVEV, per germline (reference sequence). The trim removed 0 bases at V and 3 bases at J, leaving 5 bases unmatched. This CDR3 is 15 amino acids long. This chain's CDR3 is CASSLSTGGLYEQYV. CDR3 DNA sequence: TGTGCCAGCAGTTTATCGACGGGGGGACTCTACGAGCAGTACGTC.

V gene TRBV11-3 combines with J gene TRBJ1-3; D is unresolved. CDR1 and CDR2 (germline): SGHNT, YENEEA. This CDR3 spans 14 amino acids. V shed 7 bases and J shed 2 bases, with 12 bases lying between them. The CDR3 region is CASNEGWPGNTIYF. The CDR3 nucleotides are TGTGCCAGCAATGAGGGATGGCCTGGAAACACCATATATTTT. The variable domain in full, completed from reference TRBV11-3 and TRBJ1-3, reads EAGVVQSPRYKIIEKKQPVAFWCNPISGHNTLYWYLQNLGQGPELLIRYENEEAVDDSQLPKDRFSAERLKGVDSTLKIQPAELGDSAVYLCASNEGWPGNTIYFGEGSWLTVV.

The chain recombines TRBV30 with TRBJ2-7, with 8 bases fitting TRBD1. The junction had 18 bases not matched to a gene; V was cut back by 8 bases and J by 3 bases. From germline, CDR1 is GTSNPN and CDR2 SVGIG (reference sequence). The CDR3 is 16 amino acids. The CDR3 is CATSSSRTGRYYEQYF. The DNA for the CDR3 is TGTGCCACCTCCTCCTCCCGGACAGGGCGATACTACGAGCAGTACTTC.

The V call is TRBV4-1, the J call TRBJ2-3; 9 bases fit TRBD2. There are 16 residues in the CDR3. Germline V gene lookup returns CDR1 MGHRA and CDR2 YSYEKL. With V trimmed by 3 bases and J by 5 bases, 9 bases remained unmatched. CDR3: CASSHDSGSRRDTQYF. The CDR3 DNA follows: TGCGCCAGCAGCCATGATAGCGGGAGTCGACGAGATACGCAGTATTTT.

The CDR3 loop is CASSPLRAQVVSGAYEQYF. CDR3 bases: TGTGCCAGCAGTCCGCTACGGGCCCAAGTGGTTAGCGGGGCCTACGAGCAGTACTTC. This chain uses TRBV27 with TRBJ2-5; 8 bases fit TRBD2. The end of the DNA fits TRBJ2-7 better, so the J call may be wrong. Germline assignment: CDR1 MNHEY and CDR2 SMNVEV (reference sequence). The CDR3 spans 19 residues.

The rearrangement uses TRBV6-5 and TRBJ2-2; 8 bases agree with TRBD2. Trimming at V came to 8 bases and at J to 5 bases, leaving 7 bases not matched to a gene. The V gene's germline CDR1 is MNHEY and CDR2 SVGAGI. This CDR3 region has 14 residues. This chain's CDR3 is CASGLAGGTGELFF. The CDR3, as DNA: TGTGCCAGCGGGTTGGCGGGAGGTACCGGGGAGCTGTTTTTT.

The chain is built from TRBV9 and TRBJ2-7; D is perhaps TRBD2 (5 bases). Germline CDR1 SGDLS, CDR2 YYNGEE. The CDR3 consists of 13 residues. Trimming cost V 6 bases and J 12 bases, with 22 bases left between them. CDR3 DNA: TGTGCCAGCATCCCCTTTACTAGTGACGAGGTGTACGTC. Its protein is CASIPFTSDEVYV.

The CDR3 DNA follows: TGTGCCAGTAGTATGGGGCAGGGCACTGAAGCTTTCTTT. It specifies CASSMGQGTEAFF. The V gene is TRBV19, the J gene TRBJ1-1, with D possibly matching TRBD1 (5 bases). The V and J ends lost 3 bases and 4 bases respectively, with 9 bases between them. The CDR3 sequence is 13 residues long. Germline V lookup: CDR1 LNHDA, CDR2 SQIVND (reference sequence).

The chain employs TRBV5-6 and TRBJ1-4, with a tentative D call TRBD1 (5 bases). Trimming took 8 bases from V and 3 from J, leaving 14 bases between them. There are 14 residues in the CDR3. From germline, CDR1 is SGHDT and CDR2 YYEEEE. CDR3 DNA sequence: TGTGCCAGTTCTACGACAGCTGCTAATGAAAAACTGTTTTTT. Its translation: CASSTTAANEKLFF.

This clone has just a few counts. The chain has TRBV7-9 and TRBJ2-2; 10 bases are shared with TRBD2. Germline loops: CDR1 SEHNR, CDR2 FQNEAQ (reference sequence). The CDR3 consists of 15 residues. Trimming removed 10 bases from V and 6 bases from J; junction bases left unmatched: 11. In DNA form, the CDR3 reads TGTGCCATCCTAGCCGGCCTAGCGGGAGCCGGGGAGCTGTTTTTT. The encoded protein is CAILAGLAGAGELFF.

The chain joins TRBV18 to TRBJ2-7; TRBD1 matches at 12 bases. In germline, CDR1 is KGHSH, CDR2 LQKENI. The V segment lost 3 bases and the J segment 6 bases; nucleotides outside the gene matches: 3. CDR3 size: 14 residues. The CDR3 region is CASSPRDRGPEQYV. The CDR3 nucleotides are TGTGCCAGCTCACCCCGGGACAGGGGGCCCGAGCAGTACGTC.

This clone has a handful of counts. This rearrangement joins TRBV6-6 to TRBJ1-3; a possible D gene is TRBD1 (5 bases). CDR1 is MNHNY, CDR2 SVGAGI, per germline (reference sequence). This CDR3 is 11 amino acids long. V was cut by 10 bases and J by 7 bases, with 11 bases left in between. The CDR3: CATEGVNTIYF. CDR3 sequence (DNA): TGTGCCACCGAAGGGGTTAACACCATATATTTT.

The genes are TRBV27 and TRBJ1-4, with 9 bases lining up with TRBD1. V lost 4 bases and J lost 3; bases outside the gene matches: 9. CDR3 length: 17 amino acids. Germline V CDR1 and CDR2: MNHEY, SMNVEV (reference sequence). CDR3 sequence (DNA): TGTGCCAGCAGTTCAACCGGGACAGGGTTAGCTAATGAAAAACTGTTTTTT. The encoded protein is CASSSTGTGLANEKLFF.

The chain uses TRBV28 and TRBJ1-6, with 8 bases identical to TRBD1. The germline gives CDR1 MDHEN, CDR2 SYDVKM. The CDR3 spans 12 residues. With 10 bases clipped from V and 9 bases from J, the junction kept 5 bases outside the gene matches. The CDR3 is CAIRTGSSPLHF. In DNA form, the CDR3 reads TGTGCCATCCGGACAGGGTCTTCACCCCTCCACTTT.

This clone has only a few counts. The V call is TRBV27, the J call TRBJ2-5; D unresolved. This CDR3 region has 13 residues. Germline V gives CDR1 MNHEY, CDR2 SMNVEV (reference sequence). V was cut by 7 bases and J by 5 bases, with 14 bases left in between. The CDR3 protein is CASNRGIGETQYF. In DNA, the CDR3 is TGTGCCAGCAATCGAGGAATTGGGGAGACCCAGTACTTC.

In nucleotides, the CDR3 is TGTGCCAGTAGGAGCGGGAGGGCCGGAGATACGCAGTATTTT. The encoded protein is CASRSGRAGDTQYF. The chain combines TRBV19 with TRBJ2-3; 10 bases agree with TRBD2. J lost 5 bases, V lost 6 bases, and 5 bases had no gene match. The CDR3 sequence is 14 residues long. Germline V gene sequence: CDR1 LNHDA, CDR2 SQIVND (reference sequence).

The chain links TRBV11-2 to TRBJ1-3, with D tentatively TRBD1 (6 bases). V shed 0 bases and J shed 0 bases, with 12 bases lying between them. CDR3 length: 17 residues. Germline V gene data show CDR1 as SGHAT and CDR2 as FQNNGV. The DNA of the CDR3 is TGTGCCAGCAGCTTAGATTTGGGACACCGCTCTGGAAACACCATATATTTT. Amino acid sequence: CASSLDLGHRSGNTIYF. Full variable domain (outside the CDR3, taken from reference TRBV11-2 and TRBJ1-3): EAGVAQSPRYKIIEKRQSVAFWCNPISGHATLYWYQQILGQGPKLLIQFQNNGVVDDSQLPKDRFSAERLKGVDSTLKIQPAKLEDSAVYLCASSLDLGHRSGNTIYFGEGSWLTVV.